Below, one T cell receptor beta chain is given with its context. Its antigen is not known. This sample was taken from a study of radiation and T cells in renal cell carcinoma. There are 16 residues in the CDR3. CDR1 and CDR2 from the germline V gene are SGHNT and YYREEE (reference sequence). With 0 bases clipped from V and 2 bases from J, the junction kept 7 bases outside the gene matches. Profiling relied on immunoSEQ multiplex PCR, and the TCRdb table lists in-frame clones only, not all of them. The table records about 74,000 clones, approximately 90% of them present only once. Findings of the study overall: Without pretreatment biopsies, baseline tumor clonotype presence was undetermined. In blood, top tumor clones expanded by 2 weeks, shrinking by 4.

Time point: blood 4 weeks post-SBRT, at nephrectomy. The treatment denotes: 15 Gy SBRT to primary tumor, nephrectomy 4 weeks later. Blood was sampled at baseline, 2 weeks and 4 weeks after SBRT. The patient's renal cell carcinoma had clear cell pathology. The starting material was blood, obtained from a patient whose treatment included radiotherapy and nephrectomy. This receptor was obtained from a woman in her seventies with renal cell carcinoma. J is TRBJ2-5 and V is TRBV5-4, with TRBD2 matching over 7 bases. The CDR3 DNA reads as TGTGCCAGCAGCTTGGGACTAGCCCCCTTGCAAGAGACCCAGTACTTC. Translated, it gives CASSLGLAPLQETQYF.